This T cell receptor beta chain was sequenced during a study of cytomegalovirus exposure and HLA in healthy donors. Use of 60 Vbeta and 13 Jbeta primers characterized the PCR. The table came from immunoSEQ multiplex PCR; TCRdb's copy has only in-frame clones and leaves some out. The table has fewer than 130,000 clones, around 80% seen once. Findings and limits, study-wide: Associated with cytomegalovirus, according to the listing, were around 170 TCR beta chains. Later genetic work tied a missense DCLRE1C variant to beta-chain V and J trimming. Previous analysis showed most TCR beta V segments were productive about 87% or about 30% of the time. Highest at DRB1 and lowest at HLA-C, TCR association rates differed among HLA loci in a later analysis.

On this clone: Its antigen remains unidentified.

Deletions cut 2 bases from V and 3 bases from J, with 17 bases between. This CDR3 is 16 amino acids long. Germline V gene sequence: CDR1 MNHEY, CDR2 SMNVEV (reference sequence). Material for sequencing was PBMCs. This receptor was identified in a woman aged 55-70 years in good health and CMV-seropositive. The chain carries TRBV27 and TRBJ2-7; maybe TRBD2 (6 bases). The CDR3 region has the DNA TGTGCCAGCAGTTTAAGCTATCCGGGACTGGGCTACGAGCAGTACTTC. Amino acids: CASSLSYPGLGYEQYF.